Presented here are 24 T cell receptor beta chains from one specimen sequenced in a study of regulatory T cells in long-lasting Graves disease. Noted time point: persistent/refractory GD, antithyroid drugs over 5 years with positive TRAb. Extracted PBMC RNA gave rise to the TCR library. Assembly of TCR beta libraries relied on iRepertoire HTBI primers together with Arm-PCR of CDR3 regions. Via MiXCR, TCRdb re-called the multiplex PCR reads, giving one row per CDR3 protein. In the table there are roughly 500,000 distinct CDR3 sequences, about a fifth of which are singletons. Sequencing was performed on peripheral blood mononuclear cells (PBMCs), taken when the disease was refractory, from a patient treated with antithyroid drugs. All receptors come from a female donor with Graves disease.

CDR3 protein: CASSLETGGYEQYF. CDR3 DNA sequence: TGCGCCAGCAGCTTGGAAACAGGGGGCTACGAGCAGTACTTC. V and J are TRBV5-1 and TRBJ2-7; 8 bases fit TRBD1. This CDR3 has 14 residues. Per the germline V gene, CDR1 is SGHRS and CDR2 is YFSETQ. With V trimmed by 0 bases and J by 3 bases, 2 bases remained unmatched.

This clonotype was counted ten times or more. The chain has TRBV11-2 and TRBJ2-7, with 13 bases matching TRBD2. V gave up 2 bases and J gave up 7 bases; unmatched junction bases: 5. The germline CDR1 and CDR2 sequences are SGHAT and FQNNGV. This CDR3 has 15 amino acids. This CDR3 is CASSLTSGRAWEQYF. The CDR3 region has the DNA TGTGCCAGCAGCTTAACTAGCGGGAGGGCGTGGGAGCAGTACTTC.

This rearrangement joins TRBV20-1 to TRBJ2-2; maybe TRBD1 (5 bases). V was pared by 4 bases and J by 6 bases, with 15 bases between. Germline V gene lookup returns CDR1 DFQATT and CDR2 SNEGSKA (reference sequence). The CDR3 consists of 14 residues. The CDR3 sequence: CSAKQGVFAGELFF. The CDR3 nucleotides read TGCAGTGCTAAGCAGGGCGTTTTTGCCGGGGAGCTGTTTTTT.

This clonotype was found many times. The chain employs TRBV7-9 and TRBJ2-5; 10 bases are a match to TRBD1. Germline values: CDR1 SEHNR, CDR2 FQNEAQ (reference sequence). This CDR3 has 15 amino acids. The V gene end was trimmed by 4 bases and the J gene end by 3 bases; junction bases not matched to a gene: 5. This CDR3 is CASSWTGTGEETQYF. The CDR3 DNA follows: TGTGCCAGCAGCTGGACCGGGACAGGGGAAGAGACCCAGTACTTC.

This clonotype was observed at least ten times. The V gene is TRBV12-3 or TRBV12-4, the J gene TRBJ2-5; D is unresolved. The CDR3 runs 13 residues. Between the trimmed V and J ends, which lost 6 bases and 4 bases, there was a span of 12 bases. The CDR3 DNA is TGTGCCAGCAGCTTGTTAGCAGGAGAGACCCAGTACTTC. Translated, it gives CASSLLAGETQYF.

This clonotype was counted only a few times. The rearrangement uses TRBV7-2 and TRBJ1-5; D is ambiguous. Trimming stripped 1 base from V and 3 bases from J, with 7 bases between. The germline gives CDR1 SGHTA, CDR2 FQGNSA. This CDR3 comprises 14 residues. The chain's CDR3 is CASSLEAVNQPQHF. In nucleotides, the CDR3 is TGTGCCAGCAGCTTAGAGGCCGTCAATCAGCCCCAGCATTTT.

The chain links TRBV20-1 to TRBJ1-1, with 10 bases that match TRBD1. This CDR3 contains 18 residues. Losses at the gene ends were 4 bases for V and 2 bases for J; bases not matched to a gene: 16. CDR1 and CDR2 from the germline V gene are DFQATT and SNEGSKA (reference sequence). The CDR3 sequence: CSATQTGGRMGINTEAFF. In DNA, the CDR3 is TGCAGTGCTACCCAGACAGGGGGCCGGATGGGGATAAACACTGAAGCTTTCTTT.

The table lists this clonotype with a few counts. The J gene is TRBJ2-5, the V gene TRBV19; TRBD1 matches at 10 bases. The CDR3 extends over 14 amino acids. Germline V CDR1 and CDR2: LNHDA, SQIVND (reference sequence). V was pared by 3 bases and J by 4 bases, with 2 bases of the junction left unmatched. The CDR3 DNA reads as TGTGCCAGTAGTATGACAGGGGGCGTAGAGACCCAGTACTTC. It codes for CASSMTGGVETQYF.

V is TRBV30 and J is TRBJ1-2; 9 nucleotides align to TRBD1. The ends lost 0 bases at V and 7 bases at J; junction bases unmatched: 0. CDR1 is GTSNPN, CDR2 SVGIG, per germline (reference sequence). This CDR3 has 12 amino acids. The CDR3 loop is CAWSVQGAGYTF. The CDR3, as DNA: TGTGCCTGGAGTGTACAGGGGGCTGGCTACACCTTC. Variable domain in full (rest from reference TRBV30 and TRBJ1-2): SQTIHQWPATLVQPVGSPLSLECTVEGTSNPNLYWYRQAAGRGLQLLFYSVGIGQISSEVPQNLSASRPQDRQFILSSKKLLLSDSGFYLCAWSVQGAGYTFGSGTRLTVV.

This clonotype appeared many times. The chain uses TRBV15 and TRBJ1-1; D is unclear. The CDR3 runs to 14 residues. The ends were cut back, 0 bases at V and 3 bases at J, with 8 bases in the middle. Germline assignment: CDR1 LNHNV and CDR2 YYDKDF (reference sequence). This CDR3 is CATSRDKGYTEAFF. The CDR3 DNA reads as TGTGCCACCAGCAGAGATAAGGGTTACACTGAAGCTTTCTTT.

Note on this clonotype: This may stem from a read error, because a much larger clone lies one nucleotide away. The chain carries TRBV6-2 or TRBV6-3 and TRBJ1-1; D not certain. The CDR3 has 16 amino acids. Germline V lookup: CDR1 MNHEY, CDR2 SVGEGT. The CDR3 DNA reads TGTGCCAGCAGTTACTCGAGTCAGGATATGAACACTGAAGCTTCCTTT. Its protein product is CASSYSSQDMNTEASF.

V is TRBV19 and J is TRBJ2-7; TRBD1 agrees at 7 bases. With V trimmed by 5 bases and J by 2 bases, 6 bases remained unmatched. The germline V gene has CDR1 LNHDA and CDR2 SQIVND (reference sequence). This CDR3 is built from 14 residues. CDR3 protein: CASSSTGTAYEQYF. The CDR3 bases are TGTGCCAGTAGTTCGACAGGGACGGCCTACGAGCAGTACTTC.

This clonotype was seen at least ten times. The V and J genes are TRBV12-3 or TRBV12-4 and TRBJ2-5; 11 bases map to TRBD2. The CDR3 covers 16 residues. V lost 4 bases, J lost 5 bases, and 9 bases stayed unmatched. The CDR3 nucleotides read TGTGCCAGCAGTTCCCACCTAGCGGGAGGTTTTGAGACCCAGTACTTC. Protein: CASSSHLAGGFETQYF.

The V and J genes are TRBV29-1 and TRBJ2-3, with D uncertain. This CDR3 region has 13 residues. The germline V and J ends were trimmed by 2 bases and 3 bases, with 9 bases remaining between them. Germline V lookup: CDR1 SQVTM, CDR2 ANQGSEA. CDR3 nucleotides: TGCAGCGTTGAATACGGCACAACAGATACGCAGTATTTT. It yields the protein CSVEYGTTDTQYF.

The chain is built from TRBV5-1 and TRBJ2-7, with D hard to call. V was shortened by 5 bases and J by 6 bases, with 27 bases between the two germline ends. The CDR3 runs 17 residues. CDR1 is SGHRS, CDR2 YFSETQ, per germline. CDR3 loop: CASSLDVDGPSPLEQYF. The CDR3 DNA is TGCGCCAGCAGTCTCGATGTCGACGGGCCCTCTCCTCTCGAGCAGTACTTC.

V and J are TRBV19 and TRBJ2-5, with 14 bases matching TRBD2. V lost 6 bases to trimming and J lost 5 bases; unmatched junction nucleotides: 8. The CDR3 contains 16 residues. The germline V gene encodes CDR1 LNHDA and CDR2 SQIVND (reference sequence). CDR3 amino acids: CASSWGTSGSWETQYF. The DNA for the CDR3 is TGTGCCAGTAGCTGGGGGACTAGCGGGAGTTGGGAGACCCAGTACTTC.

This clonotype was counted ten times or more. The CDR3 is CAIEGQGGTEAFF. The CDR3 DNA reads as TGTGCCATCGAAGGACAGGGTGGGACTGAAGCTTTCTTT. The rearrangement joins TRBV2 to TRBJ1-1; 8 bases are a match to TRBD1. CDR1 is SNHLY and CDR2 is FYNNEI in the germline V gene. J was trimmed by 5 bases and V by 10 bases; bases with no gene match: 9. CDR3 length: 13 residues.

This clonotype occurred many times. The chain couples TRBV11-2 to TRBJ1-1; 10 nucleotides align to TRBD1. Unmatched junction bases numbered 5, after V lost 3 bases and J lost 4 bases. CDR3 size: 15 residues. Germline CDR1 SGHAT, CDR2 FQNNGV. The CDR3 DNA reads TGTGCCAGCAGCTTCTGGGACAGGGGACTCACTGAAGCTTTCTTT. Encoded protein: CASSFWDRGLTEAFF.

This clonotype was seen only a few times. The chain carries TRBV7-9 and TRBJ2-7; the match to TRBD1 covers 11 bases. This CDR3 is 15 amino acids long. V was pared by 5 bases and J by 3 bases, with 6 bases of the junction left unmatched. CDR1 and CDR2 (germline): SEHNR, FQNEAQ (reference sequence). CDR3 bases: TGTGCCAGCAGCGGGGGACAGGGGGGTAACTACGAGCAGTACTTC. Its protein product is CASSGGQGGNYEQYF.

A note on this clonotype: A junction boundary mismatches the germline segment, possibly from a read error. This chain connects TRBV28 to TRBJ1-6, with 8 nucleotides matching TRBD1. CDR1 is MDHEN and CDR2 is SYDVKM in the germline V gene. The CDR3 has 16 residues. CDR3 amino acids: CAGSLLQQGDNSPLHF. DNA for the CDR3: TGTGCCGGCAGTTTACTTCAACAGGGGGACAATTCACCCCTCCACTTT.

The chain uses TRBV5-1 and TRBJ2-1; tentative D call: TRBD1 (5 bases). CDR3 length: 13 residues. From germline, CDR1 is SGHRS and CDR2 YFSETQ. Trimming shortened V by 0 bases and J by 8 bases, and 9 bases separated the two germline ends. The CDR3 loop is CASSLVQGHEQFF. CDR3 in DNA: TGCGCCAGCAGCTTGGTCCAGGGCCATGAGCAGTTCTTC.

This clonotype was seen many times. The chain recombines TRBV28 with TRBJ2-2, with unresolved D. Trimming shortened V by 5 bases and J by 6 bases, and 7 bases separated the two germline ends. The germline V gene has CDR1 MDHEN and CDR2 SYDVKM. CDR3 length equals 12 residues. As DNA, the CDR3 is TGTGCCAGCAGTCGACCCCCCGGGGAGCTGTTTTTT. Its translation is CASSRPPGELFF.

This clonotype was detected ten times or more. J is TRBJ2-3 and V is TRBV2, with 7 nucleotides matching TRBD1. V gave up 8 bases and J gave up 4 bases; unmatched junction bases: 6. The CDR3 has 13 residues. Germline-derived CDR1 and CDR2 are SNHLY and FYNNEI. The CDR3 sequence: CASAQGSADTQYF. In nucleotides, the CDR3 is TGTGCCAGCGCACAGGGGAGCGCAGATACGCAGTATTTT.

This clonotype was seen many times. V usage is TRBV29-1 and J usage is TRBJ2-5; D not resolved. The CDR3 has 13 amino acids. Germline CDR1 SQVTM, CDR2 ANQGSEA. V was clipped by 4 bases and J by 5 bases, with 14 bases between them. CDR3 sequence reads: CSVGGAVGETQYF. CDR3 DNA: TGCAGCGTTGGGGGTGCGGTGGGGGAGACCCAGTACTTC.